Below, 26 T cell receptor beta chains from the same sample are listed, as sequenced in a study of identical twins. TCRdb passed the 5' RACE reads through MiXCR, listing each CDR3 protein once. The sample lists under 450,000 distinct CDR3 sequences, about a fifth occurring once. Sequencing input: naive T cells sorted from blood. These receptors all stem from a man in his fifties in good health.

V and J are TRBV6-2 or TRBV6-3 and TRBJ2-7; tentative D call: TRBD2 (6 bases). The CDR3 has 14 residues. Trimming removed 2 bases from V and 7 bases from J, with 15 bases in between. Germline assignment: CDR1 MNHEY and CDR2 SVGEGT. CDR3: CASSYTGVTGEQYF. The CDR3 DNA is TGTGCCAGCAGTTACACGGGGGTAACCGGTGAGCAGTACTTC.

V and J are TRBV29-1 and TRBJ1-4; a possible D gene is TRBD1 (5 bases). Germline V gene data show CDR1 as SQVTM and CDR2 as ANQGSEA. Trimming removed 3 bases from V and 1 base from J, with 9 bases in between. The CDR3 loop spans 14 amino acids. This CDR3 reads CSVDREGTNEKLFF. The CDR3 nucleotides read TGCAGCGTTGACAGGGAGGGAACTAATGAAAAACTGTTTTTT.

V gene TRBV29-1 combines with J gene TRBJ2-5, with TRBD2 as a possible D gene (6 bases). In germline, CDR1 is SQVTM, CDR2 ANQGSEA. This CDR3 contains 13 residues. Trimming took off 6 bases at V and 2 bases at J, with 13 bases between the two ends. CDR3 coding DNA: TGCAGCGTCGGGGGTGCCCCTCAAGAGACCCAGTACTTC. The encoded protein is CSVGGAPQETQYF. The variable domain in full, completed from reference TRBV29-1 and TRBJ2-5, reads SAVISQKPSRDICQRGTSLTIQCQVDSQVTMMFWYRQQPGQSLTLIATANQGSEATYESGFVIDKFPISRPNLTFSTLTVSNMSPEDSSIYLCSVGGAPQETQYFGPGTRLLVL.

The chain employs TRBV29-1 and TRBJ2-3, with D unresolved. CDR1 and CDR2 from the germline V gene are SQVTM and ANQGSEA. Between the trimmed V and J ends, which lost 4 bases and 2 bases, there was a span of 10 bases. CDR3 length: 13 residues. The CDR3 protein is CSVAVRYTDTQYF. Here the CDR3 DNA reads TGCAGCGTTGCTGTACGATACACAGATACGCAGTATTTT.

For the CDR3, the DNA is TGTGCCAGCAGGCCCCTGGGTGGTGGCAATCAGCCCCAGCATTTT. This sequence encodes CASRPLGGGNQPQHF. The rearrangement joins TRBV12-3 or TRBV12-4 to TRBJ1-5; D not resolved. V was clipped by 6 bases and J by 2 bases, with 14 bases between them. The CDR3 extends over 15 amino acids.

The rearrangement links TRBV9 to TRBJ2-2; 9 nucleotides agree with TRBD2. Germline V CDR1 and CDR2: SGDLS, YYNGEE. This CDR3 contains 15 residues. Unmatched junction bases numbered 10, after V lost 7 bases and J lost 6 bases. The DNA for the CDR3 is TGTGCCAGCTCCCCTGGCGGGAGGGCGTCCGGGGAGCTGTTTTTT. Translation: CASSPGGRASGELFF.

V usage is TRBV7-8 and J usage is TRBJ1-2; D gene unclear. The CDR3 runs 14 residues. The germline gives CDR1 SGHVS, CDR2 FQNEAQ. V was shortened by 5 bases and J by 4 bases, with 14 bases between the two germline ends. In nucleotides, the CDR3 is TGTGCCAGCAGCACCGCGTCCTGGGGCTATGGCTACACCTTC. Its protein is CASSTASWGYGYTF. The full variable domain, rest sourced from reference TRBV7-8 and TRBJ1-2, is GAGVSQSPRYKVAKRGQDVALRCDPISGHVSLFWYQQALGQGPEFLTYFQNEAQLDKSGLPSDRFFAERPEGSVSTLKIQRTQQEDSAVYLCASSTASWGYGYTFGSGTRLTVV.

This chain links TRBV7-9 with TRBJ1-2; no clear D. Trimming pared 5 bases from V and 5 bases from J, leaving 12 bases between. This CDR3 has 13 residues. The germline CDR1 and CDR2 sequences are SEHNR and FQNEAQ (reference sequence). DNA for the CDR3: TGTGCCAGCAGCCGAGAAACCTCGTATGGCTACACCTTC. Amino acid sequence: CASSRETSYGYTF. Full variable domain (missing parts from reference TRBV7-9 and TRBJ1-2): DTGVSQNPRHKITKRGQNVTFRCDPISEHNRLYWYRQTLGQGPEFLTYFQNEAQLEKSRLLSDRFSAERPKGSFSTLEIQRTEQGDSAMYLCASSRETSYGYTFGSGTRLTVV.

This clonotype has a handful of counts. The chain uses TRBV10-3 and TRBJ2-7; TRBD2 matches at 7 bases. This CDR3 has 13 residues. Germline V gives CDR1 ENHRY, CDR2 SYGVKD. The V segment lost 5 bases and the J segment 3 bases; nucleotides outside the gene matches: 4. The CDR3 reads CAISRERGYEQYF. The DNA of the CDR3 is TGTGCCATCAGTCGGGAGCGGGGCTACGAGCAGTACTTC.

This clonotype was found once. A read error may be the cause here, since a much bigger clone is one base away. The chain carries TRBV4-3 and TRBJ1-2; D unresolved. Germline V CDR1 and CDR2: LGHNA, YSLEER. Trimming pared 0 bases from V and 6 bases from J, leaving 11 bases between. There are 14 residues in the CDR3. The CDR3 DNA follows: TGCGCCAGCAGCCAAGAGCTTGTGGGCCATGGCTACACCTTC. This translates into CASSQELVGHGYTF.

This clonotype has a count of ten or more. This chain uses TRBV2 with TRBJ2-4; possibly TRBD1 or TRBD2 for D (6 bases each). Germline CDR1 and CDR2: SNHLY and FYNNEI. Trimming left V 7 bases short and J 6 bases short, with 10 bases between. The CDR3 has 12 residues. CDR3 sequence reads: CASTGARNIQYF. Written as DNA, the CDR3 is TGTGCCAGCACGGGGGCCCGAAACATTCAGTACTTC.

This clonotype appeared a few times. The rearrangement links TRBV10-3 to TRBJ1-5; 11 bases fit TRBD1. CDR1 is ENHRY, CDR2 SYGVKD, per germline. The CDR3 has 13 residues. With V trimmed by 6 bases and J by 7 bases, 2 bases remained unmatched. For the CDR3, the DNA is TGTGCCATCAGAGGGGACAGGGGGCAGCCCCAGCATTTT. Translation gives CAIRGDRGQPQHF.

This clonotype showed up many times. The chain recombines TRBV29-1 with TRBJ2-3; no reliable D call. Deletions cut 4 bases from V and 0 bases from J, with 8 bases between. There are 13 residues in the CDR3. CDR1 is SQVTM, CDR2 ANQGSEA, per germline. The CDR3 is CSVGKGSTDTQYF. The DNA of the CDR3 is TGCAGCGTTGGAAAAGGGAGCACAGATACGCAGTATTTT.

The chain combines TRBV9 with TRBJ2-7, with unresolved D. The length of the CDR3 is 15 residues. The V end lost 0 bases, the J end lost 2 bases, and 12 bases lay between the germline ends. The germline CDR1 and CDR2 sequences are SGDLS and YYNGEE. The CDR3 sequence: CASSVGPAETYEQYF. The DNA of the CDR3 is TGTGCCAGCAGCGTAGGACCAGCTGAAACCTACGAGCAGTACTTC.

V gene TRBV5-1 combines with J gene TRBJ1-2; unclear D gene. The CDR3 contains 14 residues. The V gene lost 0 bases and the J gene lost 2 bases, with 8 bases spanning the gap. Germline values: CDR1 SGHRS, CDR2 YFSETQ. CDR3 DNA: TGCGCCAGCAGCTTGGGACCGGGAAACTATGGCTACACCTTC. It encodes CASSLGPGNYGYTF.

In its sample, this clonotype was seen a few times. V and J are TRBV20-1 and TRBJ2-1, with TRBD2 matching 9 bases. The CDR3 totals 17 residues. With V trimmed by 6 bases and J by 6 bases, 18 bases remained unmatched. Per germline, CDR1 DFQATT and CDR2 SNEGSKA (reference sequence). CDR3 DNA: TGCAGTGCGCTGCCTGCAGGACTAGCGAGAGGGGCCAATGAGCAGTTCTTC. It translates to CSALPAGLARGANEQFF.

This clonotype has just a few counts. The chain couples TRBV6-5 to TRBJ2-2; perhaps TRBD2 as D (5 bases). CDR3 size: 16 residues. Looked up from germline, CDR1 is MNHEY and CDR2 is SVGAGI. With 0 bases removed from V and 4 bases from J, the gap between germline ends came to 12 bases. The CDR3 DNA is TGTGCCAGCAGTTACTCTACCCTAGCTAGCACCGGGGAGCTGTTTTTT. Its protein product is CASSYSTLASTGELFF.

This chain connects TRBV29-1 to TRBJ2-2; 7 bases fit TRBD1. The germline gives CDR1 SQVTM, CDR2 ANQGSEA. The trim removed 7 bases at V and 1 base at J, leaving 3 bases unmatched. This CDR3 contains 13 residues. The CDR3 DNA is TGCAGCGCCCACAGGGGGAACACCGGGGAGCTGTTTTTT. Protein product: CSAHRGNTGELFF.

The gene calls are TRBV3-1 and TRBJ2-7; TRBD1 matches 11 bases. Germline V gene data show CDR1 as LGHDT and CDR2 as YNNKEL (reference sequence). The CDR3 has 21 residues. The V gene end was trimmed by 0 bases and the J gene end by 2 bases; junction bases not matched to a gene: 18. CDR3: CASSQETEPGTGGAAPYEQYF. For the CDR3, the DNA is TGTGCCAGCAGCCAAGAGACCGAACCCGGGACAGGGGGAGCAGCCCCCTACGAGCAGTACTTC.

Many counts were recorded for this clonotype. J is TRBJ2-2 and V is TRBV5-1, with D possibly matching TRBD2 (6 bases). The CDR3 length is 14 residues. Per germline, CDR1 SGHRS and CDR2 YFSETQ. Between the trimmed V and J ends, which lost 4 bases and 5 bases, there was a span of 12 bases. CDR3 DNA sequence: TGCGCCAGCAGCCTTCGGGGGTATACCGGGGAGCTGTTTTTT. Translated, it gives CASSLRGYTGELFF. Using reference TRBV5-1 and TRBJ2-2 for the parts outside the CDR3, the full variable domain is KAGVTQTPRYLIKTRGQQVTLSCSPISGHRSVSWYQQTPGQGLQFLFEYFSETQRNKGNFPGRFSGRQFSNSRSEMNVSTLELGDSALYLCASSLRGYTGELFFGEGSRLTVL.

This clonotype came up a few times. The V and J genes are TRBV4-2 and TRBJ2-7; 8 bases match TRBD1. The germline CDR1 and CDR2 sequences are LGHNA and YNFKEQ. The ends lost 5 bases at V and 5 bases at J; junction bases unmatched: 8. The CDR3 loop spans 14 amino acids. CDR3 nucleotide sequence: TGTGCCAGCAGCATGGACAGGGATAGGGACGAGCAGTACTTC. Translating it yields CASSMDRDRDEQYF.

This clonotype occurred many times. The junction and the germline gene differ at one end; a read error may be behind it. For the CDR3, the DNA is TGTGCCAGCAGCCAGGCAGGCCCTTACCAAAAGACCCAGTACTTC. Amino acids: CASSQAGPYQKTQYF. The rearrangement uses TRBV16 and TRBJ2-5; D remains unclear. The CDR3 spans 15 residues. Germline CDR1 KGHSY, CDR2 FQNENV.

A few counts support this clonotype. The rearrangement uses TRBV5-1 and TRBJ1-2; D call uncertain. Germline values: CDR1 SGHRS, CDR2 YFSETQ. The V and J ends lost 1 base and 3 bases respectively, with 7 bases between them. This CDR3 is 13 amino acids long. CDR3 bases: TGCGCCAGCAGCTTGCGGGAAGACTATGGCTACACCTTC. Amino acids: CASSLREDYGYTF.

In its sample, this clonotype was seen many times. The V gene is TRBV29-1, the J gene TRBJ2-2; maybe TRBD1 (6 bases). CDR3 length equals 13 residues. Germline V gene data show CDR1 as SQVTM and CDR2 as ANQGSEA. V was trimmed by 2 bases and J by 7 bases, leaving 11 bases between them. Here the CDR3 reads CSVERQGNGELFF. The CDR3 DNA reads TGCAGCGTTGAAAGGCAGGGGAACGGGGAGCTGTTTTTT.

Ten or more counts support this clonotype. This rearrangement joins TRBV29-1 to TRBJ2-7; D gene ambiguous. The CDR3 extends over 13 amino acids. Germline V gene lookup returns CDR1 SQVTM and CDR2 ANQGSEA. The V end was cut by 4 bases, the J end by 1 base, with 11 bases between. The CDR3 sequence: CSVVGHDSYEQYF. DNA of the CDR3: TGCAGCGTTGTGGGTCACGATTCCTACGAGCAGTACTTC.

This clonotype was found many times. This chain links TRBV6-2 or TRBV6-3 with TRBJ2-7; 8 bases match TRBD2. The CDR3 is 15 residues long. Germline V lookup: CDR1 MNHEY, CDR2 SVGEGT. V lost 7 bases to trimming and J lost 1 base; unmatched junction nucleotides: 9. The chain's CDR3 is CASNELASGSYEQYF. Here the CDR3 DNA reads TGTGCCAGCAATGAGCTGGCTAGCGGGTCCTACGAGCAGTACTTC.